This is a list of T cell receptor beta chains from one sample in a study of Ad26.COV2.S vaccination and SARS-CoV-2 variants. Assay: immunoSEQ multiplex PCR; the TCRdb copy retains only in-frame clones and omits some. The top ten clones hold about 5.4% of a sample with some 330,000 clones, 85% to 90% of them seen once. The sample here was peripheral blood, taken in a trial of Ad26.COV2.S vaccine versus placebo. Every receptor here comes from a person aged 18-60 years who received the Ad26.COV2.S COVID-19 vaccine or a placebo. Each CDR3 is given with its conserved first and last residue. The D gene is left open where the match is weak. Where a row states a size, it is once, few, many or the class of an expanded clone; other rows omit it.

j_call v_call clone_size d_call cdr3_nt cdr3_aa
TRBJ1-3 TRBV27 . . TGTGCCAGCAGTTTATGGCGGCCGGGTTACTCTGGAAACACCATATATTTT CASSLWRPGYSGNTIYF
TRBJ2-1 TRBV7-8 . . TGTGCCAGCAGCTTAGCATCACAGCAATCTAGCTCCTACAATGAGCAGTTCTTC CASSLASQQSSSYNEQFF
TRBJ1-1 TRBV5-4 . . TGTGCCAGCAGCTTTTCATTTGGGGGGCTAGGCCACACTGAAGCTTTCTTT CASSFSFGGLGHTEAFF
TRBJ2-1 TRBV5-1 . TRBD2 TGCGCCAGCAGCAAAGATAGCGGGGGGGTTGTAGCGGGTAATGAGCAGTTCTTC CASSKDSGGVVAGNEQFF
TRBJ1-1 TRBV7-9 . TRBD1 TGTGCCAGCAGCCACCGAGGCGGCGGGGGACAGGGGACTTTCTTT CASSHRGGGGQGTFF
TRBJ2-1 TRBV7-9 once TRBD2 TGTGCCAGCAGCTTAAAATTTCCGGCTAGCGGGAGGTATGAGCAGTTCTTC CASSLKFPASGRYEQFF
TRBJ1-5 TRBV30 . . TGTGCCTGGAACCGGGGGGGGAAGAGGCAGCCCCAGCATTTT CAWNRGGKRQPQHF
TRBJ1-2 TRBV7-8 . . TGTGCCAGCAGCTTAGCTTACGACAGCGTTAACTATGGCTACACCTTC CASSLAYDSVNYGYTF
TRBJ1-1 TRBV5-5 . . TGTGCCAGCAGCTTGTCCCAGGGGCTGACCACTGAAGCTTTCTTT CASSLSQGLTTEAFF
TRBJ2-3 TRBV3-1/TRBV3-2 . TRBD2 TGTGCCAGCAGCCGAGGACTAGCGGGAATTGATACGCAGTATTTT CASSRGLAGIDTQYF
TRBJ1-5 TRBV28 once . TGTGCCAGCAGTTTTTGGGAGAATCAGCCCCAGCATTTT CASSFWENQPQHF